The T cell receptor (beta chain) described here comes from a study of T cells after yellow fever vaccination. Synthesis of TCR cDNA relied on 5'RACE template switching, which attached a universal primer site and UMIs. TCRdb itself ran the 5' RACE reads through MiXCR, one entry per CDR3 protein. The data hold more than 45,000 distinct CDR3 sequences, with 5% to 6.5% observed a single time. This clonotype was counted many times. Regarding the study as a whole: Some clonotypes were seen in both the CD4 and the CD8 compartments. These made up a small share and likely arose from convergent recombination. High-abundance clonotypes from the bulk population could contaminate FACS-sorted repertoires.

The germline V and J ends were trimmed by 4 bases and 7 bases, with 18 bases remaining between them. CDR1 and CDR2 (germline): SEHNR, FQNEAQ (reference sequence). This CDR3 contains 15 residues. The chain recombines TRBV7-9 with TRBJ2-3, with D possibly matching TRBD2 (6 bases). The source of this sequence is a young man who received the YFV17D yellow fever vaccine. The sequencing here drew on PBMCs, either bulk or a sorted T-cell subset (CD4+, CD8+, memory, or dextramer-sorted; not recorded which), taken on the day of the yellow fever booster vaccination. CDR3 residues: CASSSTGTQTYTQYF. CDR3 nucleotides: TGTGCCAGCAGCTCCACCGGGACTCAGACGTATACGCAGTATTTT.